The rows below give T cell receptor beta chains drawn from one sample of a study of cytomegalovirus exposure and HLA in healthy donors. Here immunoSEQ multiplex PCR was the method, and the copy in TCRdb shows in-frame clones only, minus some. The sample comprises under 150,000 clones, 81% of which are singletons, and about 0.63% rests with the top ten. Sequencing was done on a sample of PBMCs. The source is a man aged 18 to 29 in good health and CMV-seronegative. CDR3s include the opening cysteine and the closing phenylalanine or tryptophan. A D gene is named only where the DNA matches it firmly. Only some rows state a clone size, as once, few, many or a class for expanded clones.

v_gene	j_gene	abundance	d_gene	CDR3aa	CDR3nt
TRBV15	TRBJ1-2	.	TRBD1	CATSRGTGTGGNYGYTF	TGTGCCACCAGCAGAGGGACCGGGACAGGGGGCAACTATGGCTACACCTTC
TRBV10-3	TRBJ2-6	few	.	CAIGGGNSGANVLTF	TGTGCCATCGGGGGGGGCAATTCTGGGGCCAACGTCCTGACTTTC
TRBV7-6	TRBJ2-4	.	TRBD1	CASSQQQGVADIQYF	TGTGCCAGCAGCCAACAACAGGGGGTCGCGGACATTCAGTACTTC
TRBV4-1	TRBJ1-1	once	TRBD1	CASSPTPRGHTEAFF	TGCGCCAGCAGCCCCACCCCCAGGGGGCACACTGAAGCTTTCTTT
TRBV2	TRBJ2-3	.	.	CASSLRQATGSDTQYF	TGTGCCAGCAGTCTGCGACAGGCCACTGGGTCGGATACGCAGTATTTT
TRBV13	TRBJ1-2	.	.	CASSARGVDPGGYTF	TGTGCCAGCAGCGCGCGGGGGGTGGACCCGGGGGGCTACACCTTC
TRBV7-2	TRBJ2-2	.	TRBD1	CASRQGALWTTETGELFF	TGTGCCAGCAGACAGGGGGCACTTTGGACTACTGAAACCGGGGAGCTGTTTTTT
TRBV15	TRBJ1-5	.	TRBD1	CATSRRTGALGQPQHF	TGTGCCACCAGCAGACGGACAGGGGCTCTTGGGCAGCCCCAGCATTTT
TRBV25-1	TRBJ1-1	.	TRBD1	CASMVNKETTGDGTEAFF	TGTGCCAGCATGGTCAATAAAGAGACGACAGGGGATGGGACTGAAGCTTTCTTT
TRBV18	TRBJ2-7	.	TRBD1	CASSPQQGATYEQYF	TGTGCCAGCTCACCTCAACAGGGGGCTACCTACGAGCAGTACTTC
TRBV10-3	TRBJ2-1	.	.	CAISDAGGRNEQFF	TGTGCCATCAGTGACGCGGGCGGCCGAAATGAGCAGTTCTTC
TRBV10-1	TRBJ1-1	.	.	CASSRGALRGEAFF	TGCGCCAGCAGTCGGGGGGCGCTTAGAGGTGAAGCTTTCTTT
TRBV5-6	TRBJ2-2	few	TRBD1	CASSIGTGATGELFF	TGTGCCAGCAGCATAGGGACAGGGGCCACCGGGGAGCTGTTTTTT
TRBV11-3	TRBJ2-1	.	.	CASSSRGGSINEQFF	TGTGCCAGCAGTTCGAGGGGGGGATCGATCAATGAGCAGTTCTTC
TRBV30	TRBJ2-3	.	.	CAWSVDSSTDTQYF	TGTGCCTGGAGTGTGGACAGTAGCACAGATACGCAGTATTTT
TRBV20-1	TRBJ2-7	.	TRBD1	CSATGGYEQYF	TGCAGTGCTACAGGGGGCTACGAGCAGTACTTC
TRBV7-2	TRBJ1-2	.	.	CASSLYYNQVVNGYTF	TGTGCCAGCAGCTTATATTACAATCAGGTAGTGAATGGCTACACCTTC
TRBV4-1	TRBJ2-1	.	TRBD2	CASSPSSSGSYNEQFF	TGCGCCAGCAGCCCTTCCTCTAGCGGGAGTTACAATGAGCAGTTCTTC
TRBV10-1	TRBJ1-5	.	.	CASNNLEPGFQPQHF	TGCGCCAGCAACAACTTAGAACCGGGGTTCCAGCCCCAGCATTTT
TRBV27	TRBJ2-7	.	TRBD1	CASSRDRGREQYF	TGTGCCAGCAGCCGGGACAGGGGACGCGAGCAGTACTTC
TRBV10-3	TRBJ2-2	.	.	CAIKAGGELFF	TGTGCCATCAAGGCGGGTGGGGAGCTGTTTTTT
TRBV5-6	TRBJ1-5	.	.	CASSLGGGRQPQHF	TGTGCCAGCAGCCTGGGAGGGGGACGTCAGCCCCAGCATTTT
TRBV4-3	TRBJ1-1	once	.	CASSQDPPGGRGFF	TGCGCCAGCAGCCAAGATCCCCCCGGGGGAAGAGGTTTCTTT
TRBV7-2	TRBJ2-3	.	.	CASSLDIGTQYF	TGTGCCAGCAGCTTAGATATCGGTACGCAGTATTTT
TRBV7-2	TRBJ2-7	.	.	CASSPLYEQYF	TGTGCCAGCAGCCCCCTCTACGAGCAGTACTTC
TRBV15	TRBJ2-7	.	.	CATSRPVEQKQYF	TGTGCCACCAGCAGACCCGTGGAACAGAAGCAGTACTTC
TRBV19	TRBJ1-2	.	TRBD1	CASTRDSYYGYTF	TGTGCCAGTACCCGGGACAGCTACTATGGCTACACCTTC
TRBV6-1	TRBJ1-2	once	.	CVLNRNHASYGYTF	TGTGTCCTAAACCGAAATCATGCCTCCTATGGCTACACCTTC
TRBV6-5	TRBJ2-7	.	TRBD2	CASSRLAGVAEQYF	TGTGCCAGCAGTCGTCTAGCGGGGGTGGCGGAGCAGTACTTC
TRBV11-3	TRBJ2-1	.	TRBD2	CASSLRGGPYNEQFF	TGTGCCAGCAGCCTCCGCGGGGGGCCCTACAATGAGCAGTTCTTC
TRBV7-9	TRBJ1-2	.	.	CASSLGSDYGYTF	TGTGCCAGCAGCTTAGGTTCAGACTATGGCTACACCTTC
TRBV9	TRBJ2-7	.	TRBD1	CASSGTGASYEQYF	TGTGCCAGCAGCGGGACAGGGGCTTCCTACGAGCAGTACTTC
TRBV11-3	TRBJ2-5	.	.	CASSPLRGRSQEETQYF	TGTGCCAGCAGCCCCCTTCGAGGGAGGTCCCAAGAAGAGACCCAGTACTTC
TRBV4-3	TRBJ1-2	.	.	CASSQDVVGAWYGYTF	TGCGCCAGCAGCCAAGATGTGGTGGGGGCATGGTATGGCTACACCTTC
TRBV4-2	TRBJ2-7	.	TRBD2	CASSQDFSGGFDEQYF	TGTGCCAGCAGCCAAGACTTTAGCGGGGGGTTCGACGAGCAGTACTTC
TRBV5-1	TRBJ1-5	.	.	CASSLAGDGNQPQHF	TGCGCCAGCAGCTTGGCAGGGGATGGCAATCAGCCCCAGCATTTT
TRBV30	TRBJ2-7	.	TRBD2	CAWSVRLAGVGAYEQYF	TGTGCCTGGAGTGTACGACTAGCGGGGGTCGGGGCCTACGAGCAGTACTTC
TRBV29-1	TRBJ1-5	.	TRBD1	CSQDRGNQPQHF	TGCAGCCAGGACAGGGGGAATCAGCCCCAGCATTTT
TRBV7-9	TRBJ1-1	.	.	CASSRTGVNTEAFF	TGTGCCAGCAGCAGAACGGGGGTAAACACTGAAGCTTTCTTT
TRBV27	TRBJ2-7	.	.	CASSKGGSEQYF	TGTGCCAGCAGCAAAGGGGGTAGCGAGCAGTACTTC
TRBV5-1	TRBJ1-4	few	TRBD1	CASSEGGTGDTKLFF	TGCGCCAGCAGCGAGGGAGGGACAGGGGATACAAAACTGTTTTTT
TRBV6-5	TRBJ2-2	.	.	CASSYLTNTGELFF	TGTGCCAGCAGTTACCTAACGAACACCGGGGAGCTGTTTTTT
TRBV9	TRBJ2-2	few	TRBD2	CAASPREGPGELFF	TGTGCCGCCAGCCCTAGGGAGGGCCCCGGGGAGCTGTTTTTT
TRBV19	TRBJ2-2	few	TRBD1	CASTGTGDNTGELFF	TGTGCCAGTACCGGGACAGGGGACAACACCGGGGAGCTGTTTTTT
TRBV7-9	TRBJ2-2	.	.	CASSGRGRATGELFF	TGTGCCAGCAGCGGTCGCGGCAGGGCTACCGGGGAGCTGTTTTTT
TRBV12-5	TRBJ2-5	.	.	CASGLYSQETQYF	TGTGCTAGTGGTTTGTACAGCCAAGAGACCCAGTACTTC
TRBV2	TRBJ2-2	.	.	CASKGEDTVGGELFF	TGTGCCAGCAAAGGCGAAGACACGGTCGGCGGGGAGCTGTTTTTT
TRBV2	TRBJ2-7	.	TRBD1	CASRGTGNYEQYF	TGTGCCAGCAGGGGGACAGGAAACTACGAGCAGTACTTC
TRBV2	TRBJ1-5	.	.	CASNLKFGGREFRNQPQHF	TGTGCCAGCAATCTAAAGTTCGGCGGGAGGGAGTTTCGCAATCAGCCCCAGCATTTT
TRBV18	TRBJ1-4	few	.	CASSPEINEKLFF	TGTGCCAGCTCACCAGAGATTAATGAAAAACTGTTTTTT
TRBV18	TRBJ1-2	.	.	CASSRQAEYYGYTF	TGTGCCAGCTCAAGGCAGGCCGAATACTATGGCTACACCTTC
TRBV15	TRBJ1-1	.	.	CATSRDREANTEAFF	TGTGCCACCAGCAGAGATCGAGAGGCGAACACTGAAGCTTTCTTT
TRBV2	TRBJ2-2	.	TRBD1	CASSKDRGGDGELFF	TGTGCCAGCAGTAAGGACAGGGGCGGTGACGGGGAGCTGTTTTTT
TRBV4-2	TRBJ2-5	.	.	CASSLNIREETQYF	TGTGCCAGCAGCCTAAACATCAGGGAAGAGACCCAGTACTTC
TRBV11-2	TRBJ2-2	.	TRBD1	CASIARRGRLPGELFF	TGTGCCAGCATCGCCCGCAGGGGGCGCCTTCCGGGGGAGCTGTTTTTT
TRBV5-1	TRBJ2-7	.	TRBD1	CASSDGQAYEQYF	TGCGCCAGCAGCGACGGACAGGCCTACGAGCAGTACTTC
TRBV7-3	TRBJ2-7	.	.	CASSLQGGARGYEQYF	TGTGCCAGCAGCTTGCAAGGAGGGGCTCGAGGGTACGAGCAGTACTTC
TRBV19	TRBJ1-5	.	TRBD1	CASSKGRGSQPQHF	TGTGCCAGTAGTAAAGGCAGGGGGTCTCAGCCCCAGCATTTT